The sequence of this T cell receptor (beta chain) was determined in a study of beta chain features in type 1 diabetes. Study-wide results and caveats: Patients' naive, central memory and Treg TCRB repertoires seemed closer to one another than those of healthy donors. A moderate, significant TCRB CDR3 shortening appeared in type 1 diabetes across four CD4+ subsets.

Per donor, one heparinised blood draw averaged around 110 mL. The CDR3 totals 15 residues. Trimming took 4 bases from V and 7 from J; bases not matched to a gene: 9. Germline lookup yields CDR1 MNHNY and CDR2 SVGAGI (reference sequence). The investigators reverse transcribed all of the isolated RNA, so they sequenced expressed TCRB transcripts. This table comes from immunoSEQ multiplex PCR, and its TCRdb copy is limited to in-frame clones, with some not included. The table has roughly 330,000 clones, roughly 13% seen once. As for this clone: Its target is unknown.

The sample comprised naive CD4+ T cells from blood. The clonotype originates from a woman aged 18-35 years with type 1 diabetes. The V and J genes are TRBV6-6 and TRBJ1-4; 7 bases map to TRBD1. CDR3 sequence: CASSSTTGNSEKLFF. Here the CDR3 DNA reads TGTGCCAGCAGTTCCACGACAGGGAATAGTGAAAAACTGTTTTTT.